These 9 T cell receptor beta chains were all obtained from the same sample, sequenced in a study of human T cells and chemical hapten exposure. Noted time point: pre-sensitization, week 0. As for treatment: therapeutic diphenylcyclopropenone sensitization with weekly scalp DPC. TCRdb re-called the RACE reads through MiXCR, storing one row per CDR3 protein. The repertoire holds tens of thousands of distinct CDR3 sequences, with around 10% as singletons. Specimen: whole blood, collected in connection with sensitization to the hapten diphenylcyclopropenone (DPC). These receptor sequences come from a woman in her thirties or forties with alopecia areata. Some clones in this sample may be carry-over from other donors' samples.

This clonotype was recorded at least ten times. The chain carries TRBV21-1 and TRBJ1-5; TRBD1 is the table's D call, not checked against the DNA. TRBV21-1 is a pseudogene locus. The CDR3 contains 13 residues. In DNA form, the CDR3 reads TGTGCCAGCAGCAAAGTGGGGGATCAGCCCCAGCATTTT. Amino acids: CASSKVGDQPQHF.

This clonotype was counted many times. This chain uses TRBV20-1 with TRBJ1-5; 9 bases agree with TRBD1. Germline V gene data show CDR1 as DFQATT and CDR2 as SNEGSKA (reference sequence). The CDR3 runs to 12 residues. Losses at the gene ends were 6 bases for V and 5 bases for J; bases not matched to a gene: 2. The DNA for the CDR3 is TGCAGTGCCTGGGACAGGGATCAGCCCCAGCATTTT. It yields the protein CSAWDRDQPQHF.

This clonotype was seen at least ten times. The V and J genes are TRBV12-3 or TRBV12-4 and TRBJ2-3, with D hard to call. This CDR3 comprises 13 residues. The V end lost 1 base, the J end lost 4 bases, and 6 bases lay between the germline ends. The CDR3 DNA reads TGTGCCAGCAGTTTAGTCAAACCAGATACGCAGTATTTT. Amino acids: CASSLVKPDTQYF.

V and J are TRBV29-1 and TRBJ2-7; 8 bases line up with TRBD1. J lost 4 bases, V lost 0 bases, and 5 bases had no gene match. CDR1 and CDR2 (germline): SQVTM, ANQGSEA. The CDR3 loop spans 14 amino acids. In DNA form, the CDR3 reads TGCAGCGTTGAAGATCGCAGGGGGCAATACGAGCAGTACTTC. Translation: CSVEDRRGQYEQYF.

The chain links TRBV7-2 to TRBJ1-5; D unclear. This CDR3 region has 14 residues. The ends were cut back, 1 base at V and 3 bases at J, with 7 bases in the middle. Germline loops: CDR1 SGHTA, CDR2 FQGNSA. For the CDR3, the DNA is TGTGCCAGCAGCTTAGGAGGCCTCAATCAGCCCCAGCATTTT. Its translation is CASSLGGLNQPQHF.

This clonotype appeared a few times. The chain has TRBV27 and TRBJ1-5; TRBD1 matches at 8 bases. This CDR3 contains 17 residues. V gave up 4 bases and J gave up 2 bases; unmatched junction bases: 10. Germline V gene sequence: CDR1 MNHEY, CDR2 SMNVEV (reference sequence). The CDR3 nucleotides are TGTGCCAGCAGTTCCCTCCAGACAGGGGCCGGCAATCAGCCCCAGCATTTT. Translated, it gives CASSSLQTGAGNQPQHF.

This CDR3 is CASSDGGPRGPYEQYF. As DNA, the CDR3 is TGTGCCAGCAGCGACGGGGGGCCGAGAGGACCCTACGAGCAGTACTTC. V and J are TRBV9 and TRBJ2-7; perhaps TRBD2 as D (7 bases). Trimming removed 3 bases at V and 2 bases at J, with 18 bases between. Germline lookup yields CDR1 SGDLS and CDR2 YYNGEE. This CDR3 comprises 16 residues.

At least ten counts were recorded for this clonotype. J is TRBJ1-1 and V is TRBV21-1; TRBD1, the D gene given by the table, was not confirmed from the DNA. TRBV21-1 is a known pseudogene. The CDR3 consists of 17 residues. This CDR3 is CASSKGGGRRLNTEAFF. The CDR3, as DNA: TGTGCCAGCAGCAAAGGAGGCGGGCGGCGGTTGAACACTGAAGCTTTCTTT.

V is TRBV28 and J is TRBJ2-6; the match to TRBD1 covers 10 bases. Germline CDR1 and CDR2: MDHEN and SYDVKM. J was trimmed by 3 bases and V by 9 bases; bases with no gene match: 11. The CDR3 totals 17 residues. The CDR3 DNA sequence: TGTGCCAGTAGGACAGGGGGTAATGCGGTTGGGGCCAACGTCCTGACTTTC. As protein: CASRTGGNAVGANVLTF.